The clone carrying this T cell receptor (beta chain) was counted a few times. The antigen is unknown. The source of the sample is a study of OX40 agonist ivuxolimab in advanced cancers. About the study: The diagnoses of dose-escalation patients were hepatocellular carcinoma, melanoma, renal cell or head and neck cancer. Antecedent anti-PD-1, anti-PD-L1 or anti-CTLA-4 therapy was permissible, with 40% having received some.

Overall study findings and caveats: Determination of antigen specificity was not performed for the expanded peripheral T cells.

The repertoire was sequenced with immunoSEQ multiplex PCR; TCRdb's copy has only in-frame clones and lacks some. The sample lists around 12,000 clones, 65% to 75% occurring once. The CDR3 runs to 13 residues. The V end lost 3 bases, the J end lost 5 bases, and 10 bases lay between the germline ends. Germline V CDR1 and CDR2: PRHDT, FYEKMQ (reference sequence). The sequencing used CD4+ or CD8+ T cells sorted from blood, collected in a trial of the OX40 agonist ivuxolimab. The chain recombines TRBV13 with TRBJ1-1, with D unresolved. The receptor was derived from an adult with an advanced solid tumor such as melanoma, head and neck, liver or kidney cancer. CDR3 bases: TGTGCCAGCAGCTTGGCAGGTCGGACTGAAGCTTTCTTT. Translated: CASSLAGRTEAFF. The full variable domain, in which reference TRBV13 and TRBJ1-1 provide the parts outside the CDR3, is AAGVIQSPRHLIKEKRETATLKCYPIPRHDTVYWYQQGPGQDPQFLISFYEKMQSDKGSIPDRFSAQQFSDYHSELNMSSLELGDSALYFCASSLAGRTEAFFGQGTRLTVV.